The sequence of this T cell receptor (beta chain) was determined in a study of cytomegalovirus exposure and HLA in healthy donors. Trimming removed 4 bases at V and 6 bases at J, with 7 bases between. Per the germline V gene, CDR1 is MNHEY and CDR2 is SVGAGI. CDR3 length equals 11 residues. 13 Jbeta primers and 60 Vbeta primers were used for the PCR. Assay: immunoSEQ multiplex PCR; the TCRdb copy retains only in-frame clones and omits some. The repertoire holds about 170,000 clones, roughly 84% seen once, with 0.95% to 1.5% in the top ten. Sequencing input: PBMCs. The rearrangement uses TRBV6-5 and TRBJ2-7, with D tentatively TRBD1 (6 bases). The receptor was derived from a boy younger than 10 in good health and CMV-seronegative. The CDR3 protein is CASSSGAEQYF. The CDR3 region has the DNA TGTGCCAGCAGTTCAGGGGCCGAGCAGTACTTC.